This paragraph reports one T cell receptor (beta chain). Its antigen is currently unknown. The data were taken from a study of T cell responses to AZD1222 COVID-19 vaccine. Study-level points and caveats: Nearly half of the spike-specific TCRs reportedly recognize variant regions that carry no mutations.

The assay was immunoSEQ multiplex PCR, and TCRdb's table has in-frame clones only and misses some. Altogether 140,000 to 150,000 clones are present, 85% to 95% being singletons, with the ten largest covering 9.1%. The CDR3 is made up of 14 amino acids. Between the trimmed V and J ends, which lost 3 bases and 0 bases, there was a span of 7 bases. CDR1 and CDR2 from the germline V gene are SGDLS and YYNGEE. This specimen consisted of peripheral blood, obtained on day 0 of AZD1222 vaccination. This receptor was identified in an adult in good health. The chain uses TRBV9 and TRBJ1-3, with no clear D. The CDR3 region is CASSETDSGNTIYF. The DNA for the CDR3 is TGTGCCAGCAGCGAAACAGACTCTGGAAACACCATATATTTT.